Sequencing of this T cell receptor (beta chain) was carried out in a study of blood T cell repertoires in COVID-19. Turning to the study itself: Collection of acute and convalescent COVID-19 samples took place in the United States, Italy and Spain. In each case, the material was cDNA or gDNA derived from T cells, B-cell-depleted T cells, or PBMCs.

Original processing methods: The assay estimated nucleated cells by amplifying reference gene primers. Generated by immunoSEQ multiplex PCR, the TCRdb table keeps only in-frame clones and is missing some. The DNA was the basis for D and trimming; V, J and clone size are from that table. The table records a few hundred thousand clones, around 89% of them present only once. This clone was seen only once. V was clipped by 6 bases and J by 2 bases; unmatched bases: 13. CDR1 SQVTM and CDR2 ANQGSEA come from the germline V gene. This CDR3 comprises 18 residues. This chain uses TRBV29-1 with TRBJ2-1, with 13 bases that match TRBD2. The sequencing sample was made of peripheral blood. The sequence was collected from a woman aged 60-75 years with acute or convalescent COVID-19. CDR3 sequence (DNA): TGCAGCGTCCCTACCGGGACTAGCGGGATAATTGCCTACAATGAGCAGTTCTTC. This gives the protein CSVPTGTSGIIAYNEQFF.